This T cell receptor (beta chain) was recorded in a study of T cell responses to AZD1222 COVID-19 vaccine. Sequencing was performed with immunoSEQ multiplex PCR; in TCRdb, only in-frame clones are kept and a portion is missing. Counted here are 99,000 or so clones, more than 85% occurring once; the ten biggest clones make up roughly 5%. The sample consisted of peripheral blood, taken on day 0 of AZD1222 vaccination. This TCR derives from an adult in good health.

The CDR3 protein is CASSLRTGVRHTQYF. Here the CDR3 DNA reads TGTGCCAGCAGCCTCCGGACAGGGGTGAGACATACGCAGTATTTT. The chain uses TRBV3-1 (or the pseudogene TRBV3-2) and TRBJ2-3; TRBD1 agrees at 9 bases. There are 15 residues in the CDR3. Germline assignment: CDR1 LGHDT and CDR2 YNNKEL (reference sequence). V gave up 4 bases and J gave up 7 bases; unmatched junction bases: 9.